This T cell receptor beta chain was found in a study of OX40 agonist ivuxolimab in advanced cancers. Study-level information: Every 2 weeks, patients received ivuxolimab intravenously, dosed at 0.01 to 10 mg/kg.

A note on this clone: What it recognizes is unknown.

Autoimmune disease history or systemic immunosuppression led to patient exclusion. Study-level results: At doses 0.1 to 3.0 mg/kg, CD4+ and CD8+ clones expanded.

Deletions cut 1 base from V and 0 bases from J, with 8 bases between. The CDR3 length is 15 residues. Germline lookup yields CDR1 SGHTA and CDR2 FQGNSA. Libraries were prepared by immunoSEQ multiplex PCR; TCRdb keeps only in-frame clonotypes and omits some of them. The repertoire holds about 79,000 clones, with 92% as singletons. The sequencing used CD4+ or CD8+ T cells sorted from blood, collected in a trial of the OX40 agonist ivuxolimab. The genes are TRBV7-2 and TRBJ2-3; perhaps TRBD2 as D (5 bases). This sequence was found in an adult with an advanced solid tumor such as melanoma, head and neck, liver or kidney cancer. The CDR3 sequence: CASSLVATSTDTQYF. CDR3 nucleotide sequence: TGTGCCAGCAGCTTAGTAGCGACTAGCACAGATACGCAGTATTTT.